Listed here is a single T cell receptor beta chain. Its specificity is unknown. Sequencing was performed with immunoSEQ multiplex PCR; in TCRdb, only in-frame clones are kept and a portion is missing. The top ten hold about 13% of the sample, which has approximately 480,000 clones, around 88% seen once. This sample stems from a study of Ad26.COV2.S vaccination and SARS-CoV-2 variants. Study background: The donor was enrolled in the Ad26.COV2.S arm of the COV1001 trial. Ad26.COV2.S, an intramuscular injection, was given once or twice 56 days apart.

CDR3 size: 15 residues. V dropped 5 bases and J dropped 4 bases, with 15 bases sitting between them. CDR1 MDHEN and CDR2 SYDVKM come from the germline V gene. Study-level findings and limits: Possible underestimation of total T cell responses by the TCR breadth and depth analyses was noted. Substantial breadth was reported for post-vaccination spike-specific CD8+ and CD4+ T cells.

Sample treatment: about 20 received Ad26.COV2.S at low or high dose, single or two shots; 5 received placebo; per-sample allocation not given. Samples came from day 63 after the first vaccine or placebo injection. J is TRBJ1-5 and V is TRBV28; maybe TRBD1 (5 bases). The receptor comes from a person between 18 and 65 years old who received the Ad26.COV2.S COVID-19 vaccine or a placebo. The sample here was peripheral blood, taken in a trial of Ad26.COV2.S vaccine versus placebo. Here the CDR3 DNA reads TGTGCCAGCAGTCCGCGACAGCAAAAGAATCAGCCCCAGCATTTT. This gives the protein CASSPRQQKNQPQHF.